The 18 T cell receptor beta chains given below trace back to one sample, sequenced in a study of CD8 T cells in Susac syndrome. RNA was extracted with the RNeasy kit, and a quantity of roughly 0.5 to 1 ug was reverse transcribed using random hexamers. MiXCR was run by TCRdb on the immunoSEQ multiplex PCR reads, yielding one entry per CDR3 protein. The sample consists of roughly 44,000 distinct CDR3 sequences, roughly 93% of them appearing once. What was sequenced was CD8+ T cells from PBMCs. These receptors were collected from a human donor in good health.

This clonotype showed up just a few times. The chain couples TRBV18 to TRBJ2-7; TRBD1 might be the D (7 bases). Germline CDR1 is KGHSH and CDR2 is LQKENI. Trimming shortened V by 3 bases and J by 2 bases, and 17 bases separated the two germline ends. There are 16 residues in the CDR3. CDR3: CASSPVEGARTYEQYF. CDR3 sequence (DNA): TGTGCCAGCTCACCGGTGGAGGGGGCTCGAACCTACGAGCAGTACTTC.

The V and J genes are TRBV6-1 and TRBJ2-5; 16 nucleotides line up with TRBD2. This CDR3 has 19 residues. Per the germline V gene, CDR1 is MNHNS and CDR2 is SASEGT. The ends lost 4 bases at V and 5 bases at J; junction bases unmatched: 13. CDR3 in amino acids: CASSAAPGTSGRAQETQYF. DNA of the CDR3: TGTGCCAGCAGTGCTGCTCCCGGGACTAGCGGGAGGGCTCAGGAGACCCAGTACTTC.

V is TRBV6-1 and J is TRBJ2-5, with D perhaps matching TRBD2 (6 bases). The V gene lost 7 bases and the J gene lost 5 bases, with 23 bases spanning the gap. The CDR3 totals 16 residues. Germline V gives CDR1 MNHNS, CDR2 SASEGT. The CDR3 DNA reads as TGTGCCAGCATCCCCCCGGGACTCACTCTTGGGGAGACCCAGTACTTC. The encoded protein is CASIPPGLTLGETQYF.

In its sample, this clonotype was seen once. This chain uses TRBV18 with TRBJ1-2; possible D gene TRBD1, 5 bases. Per the germline V gene, CDR1 is KGHSH and CDR2 is LQKENI. The V and J ends lost 2 bases and 4 bases respectively, with 11 bases between them. The length of the CDR3 is 14 residues. For the CDR3, the DNA is TGTGCCAGCTCACCAGGCGCAGACAGCTATGGCTACACCTTC. It codes for CASSPGADSYGYTF.

The V gene is TRBV20-1, the J gene TRBJ2-5; D ambiguous. The CDR3 is 14 amino acids. V gave up 0 bases and J gave up 2 bases, with 10 bases separating them. The germline V gene has CDR1 DFQATT and CDR2 SNEGSKA (reference sequence). CDR3: CSARDAHDQETQYF. Here the CDR3 DNA reads TGCAGTGCTAGAGATGCGCACGATCAAGAGACCCAGTACTTC.

The V and J genes are TRBV11-2 and TRBJ2-7, with D possibly called TRBD1 or TRBD2 (6 bases each). This CDR3 comprises 12 residues. CDR1 and CDR2 from the germline V gene are SGHAT and FQNNGV. V was clipped by 3 bases and J by 5 bases, with 8 bases between them. The CDR3 nucleotides are TGTGCCAGCAGCTTGGGGGGCCACGAGCAGTACTTC. Encoded protein: CASSLGGHEQYF.

The chain joins TRBV29-1 to TRBJ2-7; D unclear. Germline CDR1 is SQVTM and CDR2 is ANQGSEA. V lost 0 bases to trimming and J lost 6 bases, with 6 bases between them. The CDR3 is made up of 11 amino acids. DNA of the CDR3: TGCAGCGTTGAAGAAGGCCCCGAGCAGTACTTC. Protein sequence: CSVEEGPEQYF.

V is TRBV6-6 and J is TRBJ2-7; no reliable D call. Germline assignment: CDR1 MNHNY and CDR2 SVGAGI (reference sequence). Deletions cut 0 bases from V and 9 bases from J, with 9 bases between. The CDR3 totals 12 residues. The CDR3 nucleotides read TGTGCCAGCAGTTACTCGCTCCCCGGGCAGTACTTC. It codes for CASSYSLPGQYF.

In this sample, this clonotype turned up a few times. J is TRBJ1-1 and V is TRBV6-1; no firm D call. V was cut by 6 bases and J by 1 base, with 3 bases left in between. The CDR3 is made up of 11 amino acids. The V gene's germline CDR1 is MNHNS and CDR2 SASEGT. The CDR3 region has the DNA TGTGCCAGCAGGAGGAACACTGAAGCTTTCTTT. This translates into CASRRNTEAFF.

The V and J genes are TRBV6-2 or TRBV6-3 and TRBJ2-7, with D possibly matching TRBD1 (5 bases). V lost 3 bases and J 0 bases, leaving 6 bases between the germline ends. The V gene's germline CDR1 is MNHEY and CDR2 SVGEGT. This CDR3 contains 13 residues. This CDR3 is CASSYQGSYEQYF. Written as DNA, the CDR3 is TGTGCCAGCAGTTATCAGGGCTCCTACGAGCAGTACTTC.

The chain is built from TRBV6-1 and TRBJ2-1, with TRBD1 identical over 10 bases. This CDR3 comprises 13 residues. V lost 8 bases and J lost 3; bases outside the gene matches: 1. CDR1 and CDR2 from the germline V gene are MNHNS and SASEGT. The CDR3 coding sequence is TGTGCCAGCTGGGACAGGGGCTACAATGAGCAGTTCTTC. Residues: CASWDRGYNEQFF.

The chain employs TRBV6-5 and TRBJ1-1; a possible D gene is TRBD1 (5 bases). Germline CDR1 is MNHEY and CDR2 is SVGAGI. The CDR3 runs to 13 residues. The ends were cut back, 8 bases at V and 0 bases at J, with 10 bases in the middle. The DNA for the CDR3 is TGTGCCAGCCGGGACGGATTGAACACTGAAGCTTTCTTT. It yields the protein CASRDGLNTEAFF.

The rearrangement links TRBV2 to TRBJ1-2; perhaps TRBD1 as D (5 bases). Germline values: CDR1 SNHLY, CDR2 FYNNEI. The CDR3 spans 12 residues. V shed 1 base and J shed 6 bases, with 6 bases lying between them. CDR3 loop: CASSEGGHGYTF. The CDR3, as DNA: TGTGCCAGCAGTGAAGGGGGACATGGCTACACCTTC.

The chain employs TRBV7-9 and TRBJ1-1; D perhaps matches TRBD1 (5 bases). The V end lost 2 bases, the J end lost 3 bases, and 19 bases lay between the germline ends. This CDR3 comprises 17 residues. Germline values: CDR1 SEHNR, CDR2 FQNEAQ (reference sequence). The CDR3, as DNA: TGTGCCAGCAGCTTAATACTACACAGGATCGGCGACACTGAAGCTTTCTTT. Its translation is CASSLILHRIGDTEAFF. Using reference TRBV7-9 and TRBJ1-1 for the parts outside the CDR3, the full variable domain is DTGVSQNPRHKITKRGQNVTFRCDPISEHNRLYWYRQTLGQGPEFLTYFQNEAQLEKSRLLSDRFSAERPKGSFSTLEIQRTEQGDSAMYLCASSLILHRIGDTEAFFGQGTRLTVV.

The chain has TRBV6-6 and TRBJ1-2; possibly TRBD1 for D (6 bases). The CDR3 length is 16 residues. CDR1 and CDR2 (germline): MNHNY, SVGAGI (reference sequence). V lost 5 bases and J 4 bases, leaving 20 bases between the germline ends. CDR3 coding DNA: TGTGCCAGCAGTCCCCAGACCGTTGGACAGTCCTATGGCTACACCTTC. Translating it yields CASSPQTVGQSYGYTF.

This clonotype occurred once. This chain links TRBV14 with TRBJ2-5; D is perhaps TRBD1 or TRBD2 (6 bases each). Germline CDR1 reads SGHDN; CDR2 reads FVKESK. Deletions cut 3 bases from V and 5 bases from J, with 10 bases between. CDR3 length equals 13 residues. The CDR3 protein is CASSQWRGETQYF. In nucleotides, the CDR3 is TGTGCCAGCAGCCAGTGGAGGGGGGAGACCCAGTACTTC.

In this sample, this clonotype turned up a few times. The CDR3 DNA follows: TGCGCCAGCAGCCAGGGGCACGAGCAGTACTTC. Translated: CASSQGHEQYF. This chain connects TRBV4-1 to TRBJ2-7, with D tentatively TRBD1 (5 bases). Germline assignment: CDR1 MGHRA and CDR2 YSYEKL. This CDR3 has 11 amino acids. With 3 bases removed from V and 5 bases from J, the gap between germline ends came to 5 bases.

V gene TRBV5-6 combines with J gene TRBJ2-7, with D perhaps given as TRBD1 or TRBD2 (6 bases each). The CDR3 extends over 14 amino acids. V was cut by 3 bases and J by 2 bases, with 12 bases left in between. CDR1 is SGHDT and CDR2 is YYEEEE in the germline V gene. This CDR3 is CASSWGAAAYEQYF. The DNA of the CDR3 is TGTGCCAGCAGCTGGGGGGCAGCTGCCTACGAGCAGTACTTC.